A selection of T cell receptor beta chains follows, all from one sample in a study of T-cell memory formation after mild COVID-19. Via MiXCR, TCRdb re-called the 5' RACE reads, giving one row per CDR3 protein. The data show 550,000 to 700,000 distinct CDR3 sequences, with 18% seen just once and more than 10% held by the top ten. Sequenced: PBMCs or a T cell subset sorted from them (not recorded which). These receptors originate from an adult woman who had mild COVID-19 (a few samples of this study predate the infection). Cell type and time point are not known. Both conserved end residues are part of each CDR3. A D gene is named only where the DNA matches it firmly. The size entry is marked missing in some rows and otherwise reads once, few, many or a size class.

j_call,d_call,clone_size,v_call,cdr3_nt,cdr3_aa
TRBJ1-2,NA,NA,TRBV7-9,TGTGCCAGCAGCTTAGAATCGGCAGGGTACTATGGCTACACCTTC,CASSLESAGYYGYTF
TRBJ2-3,TRBD2,few,TRBV20-1,TGCAGTGCTAGAGATGATGGCGGGAGTGCGGATACGCAGTATTTT,CSARDDGGSADTQYF
TRBJ1-5,NA,once,TRBV28,TGTGCCACGGGGGGGGATAGCAATCAGCCCCAGCATTTT,CATGGDSNQPQHF
TRBJ1-2,NA,NA,TRBV6-5,TGTGCCAGCAGTTACTCGAACAGGGTGGGCTATGGCTACACCTTC,CASSYSNRVGYGYTF
TRBJ2-7,NA,few,TRBV12-3/TRBV12-4,TGTGCCAGCAGTTTATGGCGCTTTCGGGAGCAGGGGAGAGTTGAGCAGTACTTC,CASSLWRFREQGRVEQYF
TRBJ1-6,NA,NA,TRBV6-5,TGTGCCAGCAGTTACTCGGGCAGCCATAATTCACCCCTCCACTTT,CASSYSGSHNSPLHF
TRBJ1-5,NA,few,TRBV4-2,TGTGCCAGCAGCCAAGAATCTACAGCCAATCAGCCCCAGCATTTT,CASSQESTANQPQHF
TRBJ2-5,NA,many,TRBV5-1,TGCGCCAGCAGCTCGGAGGGCAGGATGGAGACCCAGTACTTC,CASSSEGRMETQYF
TRBJ2-7,TRBD1,NA,TRBV5-6,TGTGCCAGCAGAAGACAGGGGGCCTACGAGCAGTACTTC,CASRRQGAYEQYF
TRBJ2-1,TRBD2,few,TRBV29-1,TGCAGCGTTGAGACGCGGGAGCGCTACAATGAGCAGTTCTTC,CSVETRERYNEQFF
TRBJ1-2,NA,many,TRBV30,TGTGCCTGGAGTGTACTAGTGGGGGCGACGGGCTACACCTTC,CAWSVLVGATGYTF
TRBJ2-3,TRBD2,few,TRBV7-2,TGTGCCAGCAGGGCAGCGGGAGGGGGAGATACGCAGTATTTT,CASRAAGGGDTQYF
TRBJ2-1,TRBD2,few,TRBV19,TGTGCCAGTAGTCTGACTAGCGGCCACAATGAGCAGTTCTTC,CASSLTSGHNEQFF
TRBJ1-6,NA,many,TRBV9,TGTGCCAGCAGCGTTAGCCGGGCCTCCTATAATTCACCCCTCCACTTT,CASSVSRASYNSPLHF
TRBJ1-3,TRBD1,NA,TRBV7-9,TGTGCCAGCAGCGGACAGACAGGGACGGGAAACACCATATATTTT,CASSGQTGTGNTIYF
TRBJ2-7,NA,NA,TRBV25-1,TGTGCCAGCAGTGTGAAAAGGGGATGCTACGAGCAGTACTTC,CASSVKRGCYEQYF
TRBJ2-5,TRBD1,few,TRBV25-1,TGTGCCAGCTCCGCCTGGGGACAGCCCCAAGAGACCCAGTACTTC,CASSAWGQPQETQYF
TRBJ2-1,TRBD2,NA,TRBV7-2,TGTGCCAGCAGCTTATTGGCTAGCGGGGTACCCCAATACTACAATGAGCAGTTCTTC,CASSLLASGVPQYYNEQFF
TRBJ1-2,NA,NA,TRBV18,TGTGCCAGCTCACCACCATGGCAGGGTGGAGGCTACACCTTC,CASSPPWQGGGYTF
TRBJ2-3,TRBD2,NA,TRBV4-1,TGCGCCAGCAGCCAAGATCTAGGCGGTGGGACTAGCCAGTATTTT,CASSQDLGGGTSQYF
TRBJ2-1,NA,many,TRBV29-1,TGCAGCGTTGGGTGGGCAGGCGGATTCGTCTCCTACAATGAGCAGTTCTTC,CSVGWAGGFVSYNEQFF
TRBJ1-1,NA,few,TRBV20-1,TGCAGTGCTAGAGATCCCTGGCAGGGCACGAACACTGAAGCTTTCTTT,CSARDPWQGTNTEAFF
TRBJ2-1,NA,few,TRBV25-1,TGTGCCAGCAGTGAAACAGGGACCGAGAATGAGCAGTTCTTC,CASSETGTENEQFF
TRBJ2-7,TRBD1,NA,TRBV5-1,TGCGCCAGCAGCCACGGGACAGGGTTATACGAGCAGTACTTC,CASSHGTGLYEQYF
TRBJ2-3,NA,NA,TRBV3-1,TGTGCCAGCAGCCTTCAACAGGGATGGAACACAGATACGCAGTATTTT,CASSLQQGWNTDTQYF
TRBJ1-2,NA,NA,TRBV12-3/TRBV12-4,TGTGCCAGCAGTTTGGTGGCCAGCTATGGCTACACCTTC,CASSLVASYGYTF
TRBJ2-7,NA,NA,TRBV18,TGTGCCAGTTCACGATCTTCGCCACCGGGGTACTTC,CASSRSSPPGYF
TRBJ2-1,TRBD1,few,TRBV27,TGTGCCAGCACCCCGACAGGGCACAATGAGCAGTTCTTC,CASTPTGHNEQFF
TRBJ1-2,NA,few,TRBV6-2/TRBV6-3,TGTGCCAGCAGTTCTCCTAACTATGGCTACACCTTC,CASSSPNYGYTF
TRBJ2-5,NA,few,TRBV29-1,TGCAGCGTAAAAGACGGGCAATGGTACCAAGAGACCCAGTACTTC,CSVKDGQWYQETQYF
TRBJ2-4,TRBD2,NA,TRBV5-1,TGCGCCAGCAGCTTGACGGGGAGGGGCATTCAGTACTTC,CASSLTGRGIQYF
TRBJ2-7,NA,few,TRBV7-9,TGTGCCAGCAGCTTAGCGGGCAGCGGAACTTTGTACGAGCAGTACTTC,CASSLAGSGTLYEQYF
TRBJ1-4,NA,few,TRBV29-1,TGCAGCGTAGACGAGGGGATCGGTGAAAAACTGTTTTTT,CSVDEGIGEKLFF
TRBJ2-2,TRBD1,NA,TRBV15,TGTGCCACCAGCAGAGGGCCGACAGGGACCCCCGGGGAGCTGTTTTTT,CATSRGPTGTPGELFF
TRBJ2-7,NA,many,TRBV3-1,TGTGCCAGCAGCCTGAAAGGCCGCTACGAGCAGTACTTC,CASSLKGRYEQYF
TRBJ2-7,NA,NA,TRBV5-4,TGTGCCAGCAGCTTGGGAGGCAGGGAAGTGTACGAGCAGTACTTC,CASSLGGREVYEQYF
TRBJ2-1,TRBD1,few,TRBV29-1,TGCAGCGTTCCCAGACAGGGTGGCAATGAGCAGTTCTTC,CSVPRQGGNEQFF
TRBJ2-7,TRBD2,NA,TRBV5-1,TGCGCCAGCACCCCGGCGGGGCTAGCGGTCTCACACGAGCAGTACTTC,CASTPAGLAVSHEQYF
TRBJ1-2,TRBD1,NA,TRBV20-1,TGCAGTGCCCAAGGACAGGTTGGCGGTGGCTACACCTTC,CSAQGQVGGGYTF
TRBJ1-2,NA,few,TRBV7-2,TGTGCCAGCAGCTTAGGGTCCATCGGCTACACCTTC,CASSLGSIGYTF
TRBJ2-5,NA,NA,TRBV27,TGTGCCAGCAGTTTATCCGGAGGGGTGACCCAGTACTTC,CASSLSGGVTQYF
TRBJ2-3,TRBD1,NA,TRBV5-1,TGCGCCAGCAGCTTAGCCGGGACAGGGGCCGGGGATACGCAGTATTTT,CASSLAGTGAGDTQYF
TRBJ1-1,NA,few,TRBV24-1,TGTGCCACCAGTGATGGGGGGGGAAAAACTGAAGCTTTCTTT,CATSDGGGKTEAFF
TRBJ1-1,NA,NA,TRBV19,TGTGCCAGTAGTATAGAGGCCAACCTTGAAGCTTTCTTT,CASSIEANLEAFF
TRBJ2-1,TRBD1,many,TRBV5-1,TGCGCCAGCAGCTCGGGACAGGGCTACAATGAGCAGTTCTTC,CASSSGQGYNEQFF
TRBJ1-2,NA,few,TRBV3-1,TGTGCCAGCAGCCAAGGTAGTGGCTCTAACTATGGCTACACCTTC,CASSQGSGSNYGYTF